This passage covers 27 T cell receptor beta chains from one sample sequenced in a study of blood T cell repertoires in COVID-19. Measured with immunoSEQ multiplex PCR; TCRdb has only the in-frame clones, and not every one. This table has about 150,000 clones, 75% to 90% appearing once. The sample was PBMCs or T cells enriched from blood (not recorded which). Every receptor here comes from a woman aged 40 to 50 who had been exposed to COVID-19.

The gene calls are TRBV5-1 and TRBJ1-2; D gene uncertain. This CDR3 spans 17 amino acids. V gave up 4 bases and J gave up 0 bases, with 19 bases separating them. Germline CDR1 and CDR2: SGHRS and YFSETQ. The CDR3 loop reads CASSPRGFRESNYGYTF. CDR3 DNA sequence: TGCGCCAGCAGCCCACGAGGCTTCCGAGAATCTAACTATGGCTACACCTTC.

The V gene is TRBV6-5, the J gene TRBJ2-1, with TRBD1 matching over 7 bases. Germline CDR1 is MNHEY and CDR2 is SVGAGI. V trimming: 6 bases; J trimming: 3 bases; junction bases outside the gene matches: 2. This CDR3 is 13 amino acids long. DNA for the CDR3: TGTGCCAGCAGGGACAGGATCTACAATGAGCAGTTCTTC. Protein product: CASRDRIYNEQFF.

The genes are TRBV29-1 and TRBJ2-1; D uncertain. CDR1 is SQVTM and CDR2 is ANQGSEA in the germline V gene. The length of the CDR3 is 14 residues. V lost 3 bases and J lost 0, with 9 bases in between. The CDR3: CSVEAPSSYNEQFF. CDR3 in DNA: TGCAGCGTTGAGGCCCCCAGCTCCTACAATGAGCAGTTCTTC.

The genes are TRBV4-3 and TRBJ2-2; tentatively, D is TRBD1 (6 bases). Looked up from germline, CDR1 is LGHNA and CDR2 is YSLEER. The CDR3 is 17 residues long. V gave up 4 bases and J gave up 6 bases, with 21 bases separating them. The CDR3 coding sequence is TGCGCCAGCAGCCTAGATCTCCAGGGAAAGGGGGCCGGGGAGCTGTTTTTT. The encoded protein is CASSLDLQGKGAGELFF.

The CDR3: CASSLGGRGETQYF. CDR3 in DNA: TGTGCCAGCAGCTTAGGTGGGCGGGGAGAGACCCAGTACTTC. The chain carries TRBV11-2 and TRBJ2-5; weak D call: TRBD2 (6 bases). There are 14 residues in the CDR3. The V end lost 1 base, the J end lost 4 bases, and 10 bases lay between the germline ends. Germline V gives CDR1 SGHAT, CDR2 FQNNGV.

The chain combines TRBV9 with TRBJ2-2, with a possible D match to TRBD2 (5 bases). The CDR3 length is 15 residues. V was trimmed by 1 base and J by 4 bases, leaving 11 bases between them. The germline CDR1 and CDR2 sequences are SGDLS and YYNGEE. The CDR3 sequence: CASSVIGDATGELFF. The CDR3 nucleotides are TGTGCCAGCAGCGTAATCGGGGATGCCACCGGGGAGCTGTTTTTT.

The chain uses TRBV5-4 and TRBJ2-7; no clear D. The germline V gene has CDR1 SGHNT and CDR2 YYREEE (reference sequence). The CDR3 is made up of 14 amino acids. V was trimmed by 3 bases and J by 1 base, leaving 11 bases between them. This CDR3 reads CASSSGSNSYEQYF. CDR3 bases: TGTGCCAGCAGCTCCGGGTCGAATTCCTACGAGCAGTACTTC.

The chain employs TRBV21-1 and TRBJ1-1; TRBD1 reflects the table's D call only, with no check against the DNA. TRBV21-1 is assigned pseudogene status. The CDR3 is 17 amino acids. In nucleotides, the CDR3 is TGTGCCAGCAGCATATCGACAGGGGGCAGGGTGAACACTGAAGCTTTCTTT. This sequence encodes CASSISTGGRVNTEAFF.

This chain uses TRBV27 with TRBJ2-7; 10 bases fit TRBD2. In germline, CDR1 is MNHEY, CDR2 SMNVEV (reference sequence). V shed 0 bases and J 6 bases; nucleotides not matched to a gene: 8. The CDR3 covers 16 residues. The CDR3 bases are TGTGCCAGCAGTTTATCGCCTAGCGGGGGACCAGGCGAGCAGTACTTC. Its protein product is CASSLSPSGGPGEQYF.

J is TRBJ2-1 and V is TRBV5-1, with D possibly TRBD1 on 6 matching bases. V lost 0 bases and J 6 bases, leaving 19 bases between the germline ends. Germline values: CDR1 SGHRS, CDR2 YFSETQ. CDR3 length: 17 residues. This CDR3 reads CASSLALIQGRTNEQFF. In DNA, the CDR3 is TGCGCCAGCAGCTTGGCCCTTATACAGGGACGGACCAATGAGCAGTTCTTC. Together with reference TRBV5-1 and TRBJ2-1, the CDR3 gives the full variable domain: KAGVTQTPRYLIKTRGQQVTLSCSPISGHRSVSWYQQTPGQGLQFLFEYFSETQRNKGNFPGRFSGRQFSNSRSEMNVSTLELGDSALYLCASSLALIQGRTNEQFFGPGTRLTVL.

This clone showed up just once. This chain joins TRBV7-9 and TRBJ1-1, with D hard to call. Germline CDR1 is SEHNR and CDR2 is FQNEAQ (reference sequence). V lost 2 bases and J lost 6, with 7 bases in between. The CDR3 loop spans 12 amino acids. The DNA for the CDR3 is TGTGCCAGCAGCTTATTAAGCGCTGAAGCTTTCTTT. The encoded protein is CASSLLSAEAFF.

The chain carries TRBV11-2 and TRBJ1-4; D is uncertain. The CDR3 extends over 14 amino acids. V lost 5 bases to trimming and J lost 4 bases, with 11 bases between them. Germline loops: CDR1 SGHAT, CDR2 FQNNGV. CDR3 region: CASSLTGYNEKLFF. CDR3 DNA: TGTGCCAGCAGCCTGACCGGGTATAATGAAAAACTGTTTTTT.

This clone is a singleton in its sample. This chain's CDR3 is CATREPGTGEAFF. The CDR3 bases are TGTGCCACCAGGGAACCCGGGACAGGGGAAGCTTTCTTT. The chain recombines TRBV24-1 with TRBJ1-1; TRBD1 matches 9 bases. The CDR3 runs to 13 residues. V shed 7 bases and J 8 bases; nucleotides not matched to a gene: 7. CDR1 is KGHDR, CDR2 SFDVKD, per germline.

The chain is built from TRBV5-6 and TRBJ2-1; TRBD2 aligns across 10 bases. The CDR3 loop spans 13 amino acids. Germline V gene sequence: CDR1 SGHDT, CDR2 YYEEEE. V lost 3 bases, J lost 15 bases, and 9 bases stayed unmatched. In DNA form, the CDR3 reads TGTGCCAGCAGCTGGGGGACTAGCGACATCCTGTTCTTC. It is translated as CASSWGTSDILFF.

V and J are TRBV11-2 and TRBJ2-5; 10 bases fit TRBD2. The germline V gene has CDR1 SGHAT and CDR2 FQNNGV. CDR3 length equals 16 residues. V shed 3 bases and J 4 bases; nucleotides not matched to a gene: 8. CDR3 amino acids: CASSFSSGSLGETQYF. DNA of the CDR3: TGTGCCAGCAGCTTTTCTAGCGGGAGCTTGGGAGAGACCCAGTACTTC.

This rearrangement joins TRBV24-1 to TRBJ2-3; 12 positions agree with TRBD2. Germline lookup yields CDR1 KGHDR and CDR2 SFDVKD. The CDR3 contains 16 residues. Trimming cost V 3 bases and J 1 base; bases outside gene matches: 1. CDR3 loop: CATSDPSGGGTDTQYF. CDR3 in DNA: TGTGCCACCAGTGATCCTAGCGGGGGGGGCACAGATACGCAGTATTTT.

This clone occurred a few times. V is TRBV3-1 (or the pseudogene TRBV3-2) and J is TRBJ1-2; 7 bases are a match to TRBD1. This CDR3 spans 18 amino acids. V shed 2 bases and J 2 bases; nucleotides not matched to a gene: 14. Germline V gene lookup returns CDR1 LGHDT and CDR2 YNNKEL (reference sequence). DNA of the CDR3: TGTGCCAGCAGCCAAAGGGAACCGGGACAGTCTTTAAACTATGGCTACACCTTC. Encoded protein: CASSQREPGQSLNYGYTF.

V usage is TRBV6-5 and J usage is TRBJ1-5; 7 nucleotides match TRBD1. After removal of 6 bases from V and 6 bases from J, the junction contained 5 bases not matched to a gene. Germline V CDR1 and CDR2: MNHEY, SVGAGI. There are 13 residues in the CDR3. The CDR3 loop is CASRTGAAQPQHF. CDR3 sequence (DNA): TGTGCCAGCAGAACAGGGGCGGCTCAGCCCCAGCATTTT.

The CDR3, as DNA: TGTGCCAGCAGCTTGGACAGGCCCGGGAACACTGAAGCTTTCTTT. Its protein is CASSLDRPGNTEAFF. The chain employs TRBV5-4 and TRBJ1-1; maybe TRBD1 (5 bases). CDR1 and CDR2 from the germline V gene are SGHNT and YYREEE (reference sequence). V dropped 0 bases and J dropped 1 base, with 10 bases sitting between them. The CDR3 is made up of 15 amino acids.

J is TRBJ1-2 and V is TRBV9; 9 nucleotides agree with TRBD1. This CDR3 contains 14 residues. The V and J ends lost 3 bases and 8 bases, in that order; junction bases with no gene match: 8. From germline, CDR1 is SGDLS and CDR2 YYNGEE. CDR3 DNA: TGTGCCAGCAGCGGAACGGGACAGGGAAACGGCTACACCTTC. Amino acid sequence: CASSGTGQGNGYTF. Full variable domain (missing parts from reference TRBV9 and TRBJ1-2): DSGVTQTPKHLITATGQRVTLRCSPRSGDLSVYWYQQSLDQGLQFLIQYYNGEERAKGNILERFSAQQFPDLHSELNLSSLELGDSALYFCASSGTGQGNGYTFGSGTRLTVV.

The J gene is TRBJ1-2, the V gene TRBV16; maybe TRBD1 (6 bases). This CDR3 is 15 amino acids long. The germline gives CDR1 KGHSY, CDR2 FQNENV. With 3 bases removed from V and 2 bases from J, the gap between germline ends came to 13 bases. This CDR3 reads CASSQNRVSNYGYTF. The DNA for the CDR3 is TGTGCCAGCAGCCAGAACAGGGTATCCAACTATGGCTACACCTTC.

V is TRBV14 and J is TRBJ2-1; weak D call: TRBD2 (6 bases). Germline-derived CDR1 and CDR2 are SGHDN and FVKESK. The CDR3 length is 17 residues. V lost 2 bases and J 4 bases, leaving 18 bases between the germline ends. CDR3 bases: TGTGCCAGCAGCCAATACCCACGGGAGTGGGCTTACAATGAGCAGTTCTTC. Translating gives CASSQYPREWAYNEQFF. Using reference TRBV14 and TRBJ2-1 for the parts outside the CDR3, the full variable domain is EAGVTQFPSHSVIEKGQTVTLRCDPISGHDNLYWYRRVMGKEIKFLLHFVKESKQDESGMPNNRFLAERTGGTYSTLKVQPAELEDSGVYFCASSQYPREWAYNEQFFGPGTRLTVL.

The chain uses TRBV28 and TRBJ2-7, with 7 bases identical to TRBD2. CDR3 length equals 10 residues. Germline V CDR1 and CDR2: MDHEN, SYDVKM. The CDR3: CVSGGYEQYF. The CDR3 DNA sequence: TGTGTTTCGGGAGGCTACGAGCAGTACTTC.

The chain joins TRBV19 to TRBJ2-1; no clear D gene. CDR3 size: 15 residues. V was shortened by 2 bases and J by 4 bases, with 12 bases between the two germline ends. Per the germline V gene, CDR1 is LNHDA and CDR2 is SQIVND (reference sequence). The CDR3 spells CASSIIPSGYNEQFF. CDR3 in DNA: TGTGCCAGTAGTATAATCCCCTCCGGGTACAATGAGCAGTTCTTC.

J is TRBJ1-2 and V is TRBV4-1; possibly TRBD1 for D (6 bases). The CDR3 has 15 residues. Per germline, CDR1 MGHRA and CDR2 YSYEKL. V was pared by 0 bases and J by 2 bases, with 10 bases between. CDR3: CASSQDRGGNYGYTF. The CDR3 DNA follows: TGCGCCAGCAGCCAAGACAGGGGTGGGAACTATGGCTACACCTTC.

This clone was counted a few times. The chain's CDR3 is CASSWGPTTEAFF. The CDR3 DNA is TGTGCCAGCAGTTGGGGGCCTACCACTGAAGCTTTCTTT. The chain has TRBV6-2 or TRBV6-3 and TRBJ1-1, with D possibly TRBD1 on 6 matching bases. From germline, CDR1 is MNHEY and CDR2 SVGEGT. The CDR3 loop spans 13 amino acids. V dropped 4 bases and J dropped 4 bases, with 10 bases sitting between them.

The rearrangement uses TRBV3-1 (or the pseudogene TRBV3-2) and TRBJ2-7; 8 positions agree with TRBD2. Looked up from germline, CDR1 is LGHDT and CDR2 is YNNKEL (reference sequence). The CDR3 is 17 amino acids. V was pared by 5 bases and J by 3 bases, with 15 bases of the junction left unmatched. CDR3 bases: TGTGCCAGCAGCTTCGGGGGGGGCCTCGGGCTACACTACGAGCAGTACTTC. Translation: CASSFGGGLGLHYEQYF.